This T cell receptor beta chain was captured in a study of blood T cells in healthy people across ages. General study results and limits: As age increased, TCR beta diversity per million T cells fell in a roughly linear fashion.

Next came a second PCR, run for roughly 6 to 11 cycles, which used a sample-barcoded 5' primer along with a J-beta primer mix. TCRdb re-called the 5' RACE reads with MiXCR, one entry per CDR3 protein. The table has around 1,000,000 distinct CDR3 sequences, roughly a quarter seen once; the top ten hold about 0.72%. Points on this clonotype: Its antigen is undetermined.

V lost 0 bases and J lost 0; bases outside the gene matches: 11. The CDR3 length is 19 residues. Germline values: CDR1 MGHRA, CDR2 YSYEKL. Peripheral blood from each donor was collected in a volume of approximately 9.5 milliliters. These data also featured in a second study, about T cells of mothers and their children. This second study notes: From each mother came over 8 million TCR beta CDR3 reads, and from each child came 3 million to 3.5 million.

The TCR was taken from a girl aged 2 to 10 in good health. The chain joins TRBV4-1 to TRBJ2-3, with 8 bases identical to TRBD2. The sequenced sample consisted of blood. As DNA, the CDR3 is TGCGCCAGCAGCCAAGAATCCCTCCGGCGGGGGGAAAGCACAGATACGCAGTATTTT. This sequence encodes CASSQESLRRGESTDTQYF.